The rows below give T cell receptor beta chains drawn from one sample of a study of shared clonotypes between healthy human individuals. Here immunoSEQ multiplex PCR was the method, and the copy in TCRdb shows in-frame clones only, minus some. The sample lists some 1,600,000 clones; 95% to 99% were seen once. What was sequenced was naive CD4+ T cells sorted from blood. Receptors originate from a young man in good health. Each CDR3 is given with its conserved first and last residue. Fields, in order: D gene, V gene, J gene, CDR3 protein, CDR3 DNA. A D gene is named only where the DNA matches it firmly.

d_call: -
v_call: TRBV12-5
j_call: TRBJ2-1
cdr3_aa: CASGLEAREQFF
cdr3_nt: TGTGCTAGTGGTTTGGAGGCAAGGGAGCAGTTCTTC

d_call: -
v_call: TRBV9
j_call: TRBJ2-1
cdr3_aa: CASSVATAISYNEQFF
cdr3_nt: TGTGCCAGCAGCGTAGCTACGGCTATCTCCTACAATGAGCAGTTCTTC

d_call: -
v_call: TRBV7-9
j_call: TRBJ2-7
cdr3_aa: CASSRTPEGYEQYF
cdr3_nt: TGTGCCAGCAGCCGGACCCCGGAGGGCTACGAGCAGTACTTC

d_call: -
v_call: TRBV10-2
j_call: TRBJ2-2
cdr3_aa: CASTASVRNGELFF
cdr3_nt: TGCGCCAGCACGGCTAGCGTTAGGAACGGGGAGCTGTTTTTT

d_call: TRBD2
v_call: TRBV18
j_call: TRBJ2-3
cdr3_aa: CASSPIITSGFTDTQYF
cdr3_nt: TGTGCCAGCTCACCAATAATTACTAGCGGGTTCACAGATACGCAGTATTTT

d_call: -
v_call: TRBV7-8
j_call: TRBJ2-3
cdr3_aa: CASSIRGGHTDTQYF
cdr3_nt: TGTGCCAGCAGCATTCGTGGGGGCCACACAGATACGCAGTATTTT

d_call: TRBD1
v_call: TRBV27
j_call: TRBJ1-5
cdr3_aa: CASSPARTGRYRQSNQPQHF
cdr3_nt: TGTGCCAGCAGCCCAGCCCGGACAGGGAGATACCGTCAGAGCAATCAGCCCCAGCATTTT

d_call: TRBD2
v_call: TRBV18
j_call: TRBJ2-7
cdr3_aa: CASSPRTSGAYEQYF
cdr3_nt: TGTGCCAGCTCACCCCGGACTAGCGGCGCTTACGAGCAGTACTTC

d_call: -
v_call: TRBV4-1
j_call: TRBJ1-1
cdr3_aa: CASSQYHRARFRDTEAFF
cdr3_nt: TGCGCCAGCAGCCAATATCACAGGGCGCGTTTTAGGGACACTGAAGCTTTCTTT

d_call: -
v_call: TRBV6-4
j_call: TRBJ1-3
cdr3_aa: CASSATTSPGNTIYF
cdr3_nt: TGTGCCAGCAGTGCGACGACGTCCCCTGGAAACACCATATATTTT